A single sample gave rise to the 15 T cell receptor beta chains below, sequenced in a study of blood T cell repertoires in COVID-19. This table comes from immunoSEQ multiplex PCR, and its TCRdb copy is limited to in-frame clones, with some not included. The table has 360,000 or so clones, 85% to 90% seen once. The sequenced material came from peripheral blood. These receptors all stem from a man between 18 and 35 years old with active or convalescent COVID-19.

The chain recombines TRBV5-4 with TRBJ2-1; 8 nucleotides align to TRBD2. This CDR3 region has 15 residues. CDR1 and CDR2 from the germline V gene are SGHNT and YYREEE (reference sequence). V lost 4 bases and J lost 1; bases outside the gene matches: 4. CDR3 nucleotides: TGTGCCAGCAGCCTGGGACTAGTGTCCTACAATGAGCAGTTCTTC. This encodes CASSLGLVSYNEQFF.

The gene calls are TRBV6-2 or TRBV6-3 and TRBJ1-2, with TRBD1 as a possible D gene (6 bases). The V and J ends lost 2 bases and 7 bases respectively, with 20 bases between them. The germline V gene has CDR1 MNHEY and CDR2 SVGEGT. This CDR3 has 16 residues. CDR3: CASSYPGAQDVGGYTF. CDR3 sequence (DNA): TGTGCCAGCAGTTACCCAGGGGCCCAGGACGTCGGTGGCTACACCTTC.

This rearrangement joins TRBV4-3 to TRBJ2-1, with 7 bases aligning to TRBD2. Germline-derived CDR1 and CDR2 are LGHNA and YSLEER. The CDR3 is 16 amino acids. J gave up 3 bases and V 1 base, and 6 bases lay outside the gene matches. The CDR3 reads CASSQGRGTNYNEQFF. For the CDR3, the DNA is TGCGCCAGCAGCCAAGGACGGGGGACTAACTACAATGAGCAGTTCTTC.

CDR3 region: CASSLAPPRVETQYF. CDR3 DNA sequence: TGTGCCAGCAGCTTAGCCCCGCCTAGAGTAGAGACGCAGTATTTT. The J gene is TRBJ2-3, the V gene TRBV7-2; D gene unclear. The length of the CDR3 is 15 residues. From germline, CDR1 is SGHTA and CDR2 FQGNSA. Trimming took 0 bases from V and 9 from J, leaving 16 bases between them.

The rearrangement links TRBV19 to TRBJ1-5, with 7 bases lining up with TRBD1. J gave up 7 bases and V 7 bases, and 7 bases lay outside the gene matches. This CDR3 has 13 amino acids. Germline assignment: CDR1 LNHDA and CDR2 SQIVND (reference sequence). This CDR3 reads CASKGQFGQPQHF. The CDR3 nucleotides are TGTGCCAGTAAGGGACAGTTCGGACAGCCCCAGCATTTT.

CDR3 sequence: CASSHFGLAGGTDEQFF. In nucleotides, the CDR3 is TGTGCCAGCTCACATTTTGGACTAGCGGGAGGGACGGATGAGCAGTTCTTC. V usage is TRBV18 and J usage is TRBJ2-1; 15 bases align to TRBD2. V lost 4 bases, J lost 8 bases, and 9 bases stayed unmatched. CDR3 size: 17 residues. The germline gives CDR1 KGHSH, CDR2 LQKENI.

The rearrangement links TRBV28 to TRBJ1-2; 8 positions agree with TRBD1. This CDR3 is built from 15 residues. With V trimmed by 7 bases and J by 0 bases, 7 bases remained unmatched. CDR1 is MDHEN and CDR2 is SYDVKM in the germline V gene. CDR3 loop: CASTDRERANYGYTF. The CDR3 coding sequence is TGTGCCAGCACGGACAGGGAGAGGGCTAACTATGGCTACACCTTC.

The chain recombines TRBV7-9 with TRBJ1-6; D is unclear. Germline lookup yields CDR1 SEHNR and CDR2 FQNEAQ (reference sequence). V was pared by 1 base and J by 14 bases, with 15 bases between. The CDR3 runs to 14 residues. The CDR3 DNA sequence: TGTGCCAGCAGCTTAGGGCATGGATTTGAGGCCCTCCACTTT. Protein sequence: CASSLGHGFEALHF.

The chain is built from TRBV29-1 and TRBJ2-7; TRBD1 is a possible D gene (7 bases). With 4 bases removed from V and 2 bases from J, the gap between germline ends came to 15 bases. Germline V CDR1 and CDR2: SQVTM, ANQGSEA. The CDR3 loop spans 14 amino acids. CDR3 loop: CSVAGGTQTYEQYF. CDR3 bases: TGCAGCGTTGCAGGGGGGACCCAAACCTACGAGCAGTACTTC.

This rearrangement joins TRBV27 to TRBJ1-2; D perhaps matches TRBD1 (6 bases). There are 16 residues in the CDR3. CDR1 is MNHEY and CDR2 is SMNVEV in the germline V gene (reference sequence). With 9 bases removed from V and 2 bases from J, the gap between germline ends came to 22 bases. CDR3 nucleotide sequence: TGTGCCAGTAGGCCCCTATCCGGACAGCCAAACTATGGCTACACCTTC. Translation: CASRPLSGQPNYGYTF.

The chain carries TRBV27 and TRBJ1-2, with TRBD1 as a possible D gene (6 bases). Germline V gene sequence: CDR1 MNHEY, CDR2 SMNVEV (reference sequence). The CDR3 is 14 amino acids. The V end lost 4 bases, the J end lost 1 base, and 10 bases lay between the germline ends. The CDR3: CASSSIRGNYGYTF. The CDR3 bases are TGTGCCAGCAGTTCCATCAGGGGTAACTATGGCTACACCTTC.

The chain links TRBV6-2 or TRBV6-3 to TRBJ2-2; D is uncertain. The CDR3 runs 13 residues. Germline V lookup: CDR1 MNHEY, CDR2 SVGEGT. V was pared by 0 bases and J by 8 bases, with 7 bases between. The CDR3 coding sequence is TGTGCCAGCAGTTACTCATGGGCTGGGGAGCTGTTTTTT. It codes for CASSYSWAGELFF.

This clone was detected a few times. The rearrangement uses TRBV24-1 and TRBJ2-1; 7 bases are a match to TRBD1. Losses at the gene ends were 5 bases for V and 1 base for J; bases not matched to a gene: 1. Germline loops: CDR1 KGHDR, CDR2 SFDVKD. This CDR3 region has 14 residues. For the CDR3, the DNA is TGTGCCACCAGTGGGGGACAGTCCTACAATGAGCAGTTCTTC. It yields the protein CATSGGQSYNEQFF.

The chain recombines TRBV29-1 with TRBJ2-7; 7 bases match TRBD1. The germline V gene encodes CDR1 SQVTM and CDR2 ANQGSEA. The CDR3 has 14 residues. The V gene end was trimmed by 7 bases and the J gene end by 5 bases; junction bases not matched to a gene: 14. CDR3 residues: CSGSRDSSLDEQYF. The DNA for the CDR3 is TGCAGCGGCTCGAGGGACAGTAGCCTTGACGAGCAGTACTTC.

This clone has just one count. V and J are TRBV18 and TRBJ1-3; possible D gene TRBD1, 6 bases. The ends were cut back, 8 bases at V and 2 bases at J, with 13 bases in the middle. The CDR3 covers 14 residues. The V gene's germline CDR1 is KGHSH and CDR2 LQKENI. CDR3 sequence: CASTPSGAGNTIYF. In DNA form, the CDR3 reads TGTGCCAGCACGCCTTCAGGGGCTGGAAACACCATATATTTT.